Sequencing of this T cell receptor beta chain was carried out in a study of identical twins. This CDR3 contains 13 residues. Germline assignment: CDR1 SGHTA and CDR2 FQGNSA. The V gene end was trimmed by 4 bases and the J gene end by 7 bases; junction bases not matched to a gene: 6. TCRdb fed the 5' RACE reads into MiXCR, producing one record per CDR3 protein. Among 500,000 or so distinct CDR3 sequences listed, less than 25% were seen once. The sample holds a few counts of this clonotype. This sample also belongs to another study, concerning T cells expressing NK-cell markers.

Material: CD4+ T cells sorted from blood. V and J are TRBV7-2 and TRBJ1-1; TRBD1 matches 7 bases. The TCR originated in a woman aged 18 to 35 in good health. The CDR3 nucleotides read TGTGCCAGCAGCTCGCCGACAGGGAGTGAAGCTTTCTTT. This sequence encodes CASSSPTGSEAFF.